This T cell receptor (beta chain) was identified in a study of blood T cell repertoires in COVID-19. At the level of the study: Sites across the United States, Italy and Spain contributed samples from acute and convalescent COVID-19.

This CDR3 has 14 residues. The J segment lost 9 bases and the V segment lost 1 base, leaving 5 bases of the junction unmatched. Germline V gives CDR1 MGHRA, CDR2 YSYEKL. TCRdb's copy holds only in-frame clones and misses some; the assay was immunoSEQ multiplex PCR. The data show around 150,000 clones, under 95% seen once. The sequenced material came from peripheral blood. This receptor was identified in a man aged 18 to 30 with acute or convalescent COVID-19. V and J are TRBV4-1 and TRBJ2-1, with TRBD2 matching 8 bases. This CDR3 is CASSQVTSGGEQFF. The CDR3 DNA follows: TGCGCCAGCAGCCAAGTCACTAGCGGCGGTGAGCAGTTCTTC.